This T cell receptor (beta chain) was recorded in a study of blood T cell repertoires in COVID-19. Study overall: COVID-19 samples collected from the United States, Italy and Spain covered acute and convalescent phases.

From germline, CDR1 is SGHRS and CDR2 YFSETQ. Deletions cut 1 base from V and 8 bases from J, with 12 bases between. This CDR3 comprises 13 residues. The assay was immunoSEQ multiplex PCR, and TCRdb's table has in-frame clones only and misses some. Here the sample spans about 76,000 clones, about 86% being singletons. Specimen: peripheral blood. This TCR came from a human donor in a cohort sampled during active COVID-19. The chain recombines TRBV5-1 with TRBJ1-2, with TRBD1 as a possible D gene (6 bases). The CDR3 reads CASSLKQGGGYTF. Written as DNA, the CDR3 is TGCGCCAGCAGCTTGAAACAGGGCGGCGGCTACACCTTC.